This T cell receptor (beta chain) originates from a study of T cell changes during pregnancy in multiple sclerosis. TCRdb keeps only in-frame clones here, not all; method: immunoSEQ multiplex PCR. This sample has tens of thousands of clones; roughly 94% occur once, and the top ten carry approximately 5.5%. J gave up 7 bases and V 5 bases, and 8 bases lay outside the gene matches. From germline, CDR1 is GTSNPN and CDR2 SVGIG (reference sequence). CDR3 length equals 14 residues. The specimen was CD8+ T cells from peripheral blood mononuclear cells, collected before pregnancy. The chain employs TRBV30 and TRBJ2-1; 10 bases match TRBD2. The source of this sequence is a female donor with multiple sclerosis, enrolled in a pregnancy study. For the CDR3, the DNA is TGTGCCTGGGCCCTAGCGGGAGATATTAATGAGCAGTTCTTC. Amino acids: CAWALAGDINEQFF.